This TCR beta chain derives from a study of early T cells in non-severe SARS-CoV-2 infection. On the study more broadly: Alpha and beta chains were unpaired, from unsorted whole-blood bulk RNA.

TCRdb independently ran MiXCR on the 5' RACE reads; one entry per CDR3 protein. The top ten hold less than 5% of the sample, which has more than 65,000 distinct CDR3 sequences, around 13% seen once. CDR3 length: 13 amino acids. Germline V lookup: CDR1 SNHLY, CDR2 FYNNEI. Trimming shortened V by 3 bases and J by 18 bases, and 18 bases separated the two germline ends. In this sample, this clonotype turned up a few times. The sequence came from an adult who was a healthcare worker with PCR-confirmed SARS-CoV-2 infection or an uninfected control (not recorded which). The chain recombines TRBV2 with TRBJ1-6, with D perhaps matching TRBD1 (5 bases). The material was whole blood, obtained at baseline. CDR3: CASSETAGTPYHF. The CDR3 nucleotides read TGTGCCAGCAGTGAGACCGCCGGGACCCCGTACCACTTT.